This T cell receptor beta chain was sequenced during a study of identical twins. Findings and caveats of the study: The more abundant beta clonotypes in cord blood had fewer insertions, and memory repertoires did not show this. Researchers reported weaker excess twin sharing in beta out-of-frame sequences.

Concerning this clonotype itself: What it recognizes is unknown.

CDR3 length: 12 amino acids. The germline V and J ends were trimmed by 6 bases and 2 bases, with 7 bases remaining between them. The germline V gene encodes CDR1 ENHRY and CDR2 SYGVKD. Template switching (which added a universal primer site) was used, and cDNA carried unique molecular identifiers. TCRdb reanalysed the 5' RACE reads using MiXCR and keeps one entry per CDR3 protein. The data contain roughly 630,000 distinct CDR3 sequences, about 7.6% of them seen just once; the ten biggest clones take up 1.5% to 2%. Healthy Caucasians alone served as donors. The same data also went into a second study, on yellow fever vaccine responses in identical twins.

Sequenced sample: PBMCs. The receptor's source is a woman younger than 35 in good health. The genes are TRBV10-3 and TRBJ1-2; D not certain. The CDR3 sequence is CAIRRVNYGYTF. The CDR3 DNA is TGTGCCATCAGAAGGGTGAACTATGGCTACACCTTC.